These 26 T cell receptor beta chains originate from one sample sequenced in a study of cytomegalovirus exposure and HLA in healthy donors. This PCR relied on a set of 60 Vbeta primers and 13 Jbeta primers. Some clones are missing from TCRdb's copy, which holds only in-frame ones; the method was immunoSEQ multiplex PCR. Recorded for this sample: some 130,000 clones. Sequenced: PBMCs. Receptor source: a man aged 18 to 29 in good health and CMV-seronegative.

The chain's CDR3 is CASSTDRALQYF. Written as DNA, the CDR3 is TGTGCCAGCAGCACCGACAGGGCCCTTCAGTACTTC. The rearrangement links TRBV7-9 to TRBJ2-7; 7 bases agree with TRBD1. The J segment lost 10 bases and the V segment lost 5 bases, leaving 8 bases of the junction unmatched. The germline CDR1 and CDR2 sequences are SEHNR and FQNEAQ (reference sequence). The CDR3 is 12 residues long.

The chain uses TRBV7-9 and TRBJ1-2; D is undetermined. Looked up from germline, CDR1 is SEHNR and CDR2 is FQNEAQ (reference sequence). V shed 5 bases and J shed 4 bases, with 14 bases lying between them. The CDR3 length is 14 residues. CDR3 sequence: CASSPEGRFYGYTF. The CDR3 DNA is TGTGCCAGCAGCCCCGAGGGTAGATTCTATGGCTACACCTTC.

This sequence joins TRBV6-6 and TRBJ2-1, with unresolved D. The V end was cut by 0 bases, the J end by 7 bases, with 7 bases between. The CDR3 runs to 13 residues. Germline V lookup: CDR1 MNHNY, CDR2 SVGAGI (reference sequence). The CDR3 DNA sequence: TGTGCCAGCAGTTACTCGATAGTGAATGAGCAGTTCTTC. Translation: CASSYSIVNEQFF.

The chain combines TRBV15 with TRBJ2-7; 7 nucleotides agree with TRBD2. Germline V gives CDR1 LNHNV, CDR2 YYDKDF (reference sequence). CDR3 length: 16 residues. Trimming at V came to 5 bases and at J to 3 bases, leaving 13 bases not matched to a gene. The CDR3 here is CATSVSRGSLGYEQYF. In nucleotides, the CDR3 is TGTGCCACCAGCGTGAGCCGCGGGAGCCTTGGCTACGAGCAGTACTTC.

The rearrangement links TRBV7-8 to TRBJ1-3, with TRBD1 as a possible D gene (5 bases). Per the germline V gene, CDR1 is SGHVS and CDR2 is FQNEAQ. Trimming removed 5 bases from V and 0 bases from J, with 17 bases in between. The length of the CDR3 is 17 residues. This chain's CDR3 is CASSPGGTLSSGNTIYF. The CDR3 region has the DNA TGTGCCAGCAGCCCCGGGGGGACCTTGAGCTCTGGAAACACCATATATTTT.

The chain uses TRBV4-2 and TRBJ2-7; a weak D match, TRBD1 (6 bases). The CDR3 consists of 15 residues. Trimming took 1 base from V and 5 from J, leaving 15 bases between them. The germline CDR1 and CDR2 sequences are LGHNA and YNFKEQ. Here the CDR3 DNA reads TGTGCCAGCAGCCAAGGGCCAGGGGCTGAGAACGAGCAGTACTTC. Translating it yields CASSQGPGAENEQYF.

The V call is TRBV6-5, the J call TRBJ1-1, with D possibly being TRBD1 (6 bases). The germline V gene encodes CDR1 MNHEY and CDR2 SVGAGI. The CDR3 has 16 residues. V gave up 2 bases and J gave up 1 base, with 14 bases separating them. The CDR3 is CASSYVAGTPNTEAFF. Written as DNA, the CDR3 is TGTGCCAGCAGTTACGTCGCCGGGACACCGAACACTGAAGCTTTCTTT.

The CDR3 nucleotides are TGTGCCAGCAGCTTTCGGGACAGGGAAGCTTTCTTT. It yields the protein CASSFRDREAFF. This chain uses TRBV7-9 with TRBJ1-1, with 8 nucleotides matching TRBD1. This CDR3 spans 12 amino acids. The germline V gene has CDR1 SEHNR and CDR2 FQNEAQ (reference sequence). The V segment lost 3 bases and the J segment 8 bases; nucleotides outside the gene matches: 2. The full variable domain, its missing parts supplied by reference TRBV7-9 and TRBJ1-1, is DTGVSQNPRHKITKRGQNVTFRCDPISEHNRLYWYRQTLGQGPEFLTYFQNEAQLEKSRLLSDRFSAERPKGSFSTLEIQRTEQGDSAMYLCASSFRDREAFFGQGTRLTVV.

CDR3 loop: CASSIQGFSFEQYF. The CDR3 DNA follows: TGTGCCAGTAGTATACAGGGTTTCTCATTCGAGCAGTACTTC. The genes are TRBV19 and TRBJ2-7; D is possibly TRBD1 (5 bases). This CDR3 contains 14 residues. The V gene lost 2 bases and the J gene lost 6 bases, with 14 bases spanning the gap. Germline V gene data show CDR1 as LNHDA and CDR2 as SQIVND (reference sequence).

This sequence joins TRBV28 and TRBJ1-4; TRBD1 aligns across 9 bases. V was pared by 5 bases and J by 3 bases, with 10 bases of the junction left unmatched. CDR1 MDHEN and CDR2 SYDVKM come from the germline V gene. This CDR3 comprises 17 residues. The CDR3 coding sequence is TGTGCCAGCAGTGGCGCGGGACAGGGAAGCGCTAATGAAAAACTGTTTTTT. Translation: CASSGAGQGSANEKLFF.

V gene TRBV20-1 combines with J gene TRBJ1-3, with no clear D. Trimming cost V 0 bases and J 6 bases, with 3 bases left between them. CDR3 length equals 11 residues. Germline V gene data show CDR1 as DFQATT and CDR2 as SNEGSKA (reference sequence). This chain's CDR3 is CSARDLNTIYF. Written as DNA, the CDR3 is TGCAGTGCTAGAGATCTAAACACCATATATTTT.

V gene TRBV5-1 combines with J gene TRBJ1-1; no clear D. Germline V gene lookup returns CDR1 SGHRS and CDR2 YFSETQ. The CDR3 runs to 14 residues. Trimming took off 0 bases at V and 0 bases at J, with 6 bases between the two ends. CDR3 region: CASSLVQMNTEAFF. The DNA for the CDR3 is TGCGCCAGCAGCTTGGTACAGATGAACACTGAAGCTTTCTTT.

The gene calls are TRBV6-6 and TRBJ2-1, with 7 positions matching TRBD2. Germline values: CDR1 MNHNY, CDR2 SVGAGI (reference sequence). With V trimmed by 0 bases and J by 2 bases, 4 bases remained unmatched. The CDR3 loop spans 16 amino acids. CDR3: CASSYSSLAAYNEQFF. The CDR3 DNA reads TGTGCCAGCAGTTACTCGAGTCTAGCGGCCTACAATGAGCAGTTCTTC.

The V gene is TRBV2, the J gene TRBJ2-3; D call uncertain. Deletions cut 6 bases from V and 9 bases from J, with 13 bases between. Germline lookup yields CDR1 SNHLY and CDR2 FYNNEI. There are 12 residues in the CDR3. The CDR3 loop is CASRSDIRTQYF. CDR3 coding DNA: TGTGCCAGCAGGTCCGATATTAGAACGCAGTATTTT. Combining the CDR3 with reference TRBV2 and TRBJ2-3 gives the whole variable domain EPEVTQTPSHQVTQMGQEVILRCVPISNHLYFYWYRQILGQKVEFLVSFYNNEISEKSEIFDDQFSVERPDGSNFTLKIRSTKLEDSAMYFCASRSDIRTQYFGPGTRLTVL.

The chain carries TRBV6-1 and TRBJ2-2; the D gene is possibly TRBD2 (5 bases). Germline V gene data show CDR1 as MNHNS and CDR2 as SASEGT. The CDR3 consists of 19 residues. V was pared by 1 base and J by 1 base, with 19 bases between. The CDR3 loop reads CASSEVGLALGLNTGELFF. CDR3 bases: TGTGCCAGCAGTGAAGTCGGGCTAGCCTTAGGTCTGAACACCGGGGAGCTGTTTTTT.

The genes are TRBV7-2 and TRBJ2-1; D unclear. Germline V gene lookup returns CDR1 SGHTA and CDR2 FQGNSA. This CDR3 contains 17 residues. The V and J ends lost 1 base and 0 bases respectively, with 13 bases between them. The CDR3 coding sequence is TGTGCCAGCAGCTTAGGGGCAGTTCTTAGCTCCTACAATGAGCAGTTCTTC. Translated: CASSLGAVLSSYNEQFF.

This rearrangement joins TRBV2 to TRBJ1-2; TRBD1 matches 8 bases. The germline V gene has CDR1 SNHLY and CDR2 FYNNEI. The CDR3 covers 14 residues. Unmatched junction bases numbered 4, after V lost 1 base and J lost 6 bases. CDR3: CASSEEGQVHGYTF. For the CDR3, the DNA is TGTGCCAGCAGTGAAGAGGGACAGGTTCATGGCTACACCTTC.

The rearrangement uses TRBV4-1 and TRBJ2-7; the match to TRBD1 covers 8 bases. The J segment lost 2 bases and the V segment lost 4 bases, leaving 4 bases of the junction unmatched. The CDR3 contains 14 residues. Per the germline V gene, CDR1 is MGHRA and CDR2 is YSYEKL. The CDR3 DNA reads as TGCGCCAGCAGCCGTGACAGGGGAACCTACGAGCAGTACTTC. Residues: CASSRDRGTYEQYF.

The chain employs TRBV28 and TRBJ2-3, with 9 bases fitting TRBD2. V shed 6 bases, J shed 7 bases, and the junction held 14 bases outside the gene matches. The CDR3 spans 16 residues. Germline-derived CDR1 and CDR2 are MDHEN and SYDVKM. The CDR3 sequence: CASSRDLAGPSNTQYF. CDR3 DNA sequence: TGTGCCAGCAGCCGAGACCTAGCGGGGCCTTCGAATACGCAGTATTTT.

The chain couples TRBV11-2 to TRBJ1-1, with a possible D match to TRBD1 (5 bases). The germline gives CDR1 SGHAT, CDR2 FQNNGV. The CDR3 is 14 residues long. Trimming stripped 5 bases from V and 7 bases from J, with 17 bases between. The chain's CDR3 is CASSPSPGQGEAFF. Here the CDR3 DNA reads TGTGCCAGCAGCCCAAGCCCAGGGCAAGGTGAAGCTTTCTTT.

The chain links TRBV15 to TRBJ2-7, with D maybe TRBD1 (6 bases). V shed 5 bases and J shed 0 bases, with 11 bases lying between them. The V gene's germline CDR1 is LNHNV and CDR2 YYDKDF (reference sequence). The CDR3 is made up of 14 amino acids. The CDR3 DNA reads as TGTGCCACCAGCCCCGGGACACCCTCCTACGAGCAGTACTTC. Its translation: CATSPGTPSYEQYF.

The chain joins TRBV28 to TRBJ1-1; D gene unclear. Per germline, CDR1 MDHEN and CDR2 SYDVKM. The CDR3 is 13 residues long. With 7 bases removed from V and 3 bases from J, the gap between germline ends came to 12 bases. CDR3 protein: CASTLNRYTEAFF. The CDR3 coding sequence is TGTGCCAGCACCTTAAACCGGTACACTGAAGCTTTCTTT. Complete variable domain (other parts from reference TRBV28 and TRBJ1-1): DVKVTQSSRYLVKRTGEKVFLECVQDMDHENMFWYRQDPGLGLRLIYFSYDVKMKEKGDIPEGYSVSREKKERFSLILESASTNQTSMYLCASTLNRYTEAFFGQGTRLTVV.

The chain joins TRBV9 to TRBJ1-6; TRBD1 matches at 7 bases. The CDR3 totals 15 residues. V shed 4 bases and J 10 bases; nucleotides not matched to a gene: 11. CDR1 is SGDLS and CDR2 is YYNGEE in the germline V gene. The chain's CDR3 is CASSLGTESRSPLHF. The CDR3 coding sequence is TGTGCCAGCAGCCTAGGGACAGAAAGTAGGTCACCCCTCCACTTT.

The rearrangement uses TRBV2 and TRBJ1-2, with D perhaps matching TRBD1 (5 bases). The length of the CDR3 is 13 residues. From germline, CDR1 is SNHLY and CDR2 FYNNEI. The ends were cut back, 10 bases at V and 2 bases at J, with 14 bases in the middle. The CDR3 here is CATLGRTNYGYTF. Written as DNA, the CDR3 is TGTGCCACCCTGGGGCGGACCAACTATGGCTACACCTTC.

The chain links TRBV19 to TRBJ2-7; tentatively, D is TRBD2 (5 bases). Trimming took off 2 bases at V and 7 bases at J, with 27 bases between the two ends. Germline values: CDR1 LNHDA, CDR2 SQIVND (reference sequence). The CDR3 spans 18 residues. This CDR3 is CASSILWSPDFQNFEQYF. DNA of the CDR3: TGTGCCAGTAGTATACTCTGGTCCCCGGACTTCCAGAATTTTGAGCAGTACTTC.

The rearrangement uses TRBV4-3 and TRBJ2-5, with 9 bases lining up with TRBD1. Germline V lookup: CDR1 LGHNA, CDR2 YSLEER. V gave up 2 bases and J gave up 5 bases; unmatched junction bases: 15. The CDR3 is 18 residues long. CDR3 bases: TGCGCCAGCAGCCAAAATTTTCCGGGACAGGGAGATGGGGAGACCCAGTACTTC. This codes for CASSQNFPGQGDGETQYF.